This T cell receptor beta chain appears in the sequencing data of a study of OX40 agonist ivuxolimab in advanced cancers. Whole-study context: Of the participants, under 50% had some prior anti-PD-1, anti-PD-L1 or anti-CTLA-4 therapy, which was allowed.

V was shortened by 6 bases and J by 2 bases, with 13 bases between the two germline ends. Germline lookup yields CDR1 SNHLY and CDR2 FYNNEI. The CDR3 consists of 14 residues. Turning to this clone: The antigen is not known.

Whole-study findings and limits: In the expanded peripheral T cells, antigen specificity was never determined.

Sampled blood was obtained at baseline, cycle 4 day 1, and cycle 7 day 1. Measured with immunoSEQ multiplex PCR; TCRdb has only the in-frame clones, and not every one. This sample has tens of thousands of clones, with 80% to 90% found just once. J is TRBJ1-1 and V is TRBV2; D gene uncertain. The clonotype comes from an adult with an advanced solid tumor such as melanoma, head and neck, liver or kidney cancer. The specimen was CD4+ or CD8+ T cells sorted from blood, collected in a trial of the OX40 agonist ivuxolimab. As DNA, the CDR3 is TGTGCCAGCAGGGCGACGGGCGGAAACACTGAAGCTTTCTTT. It specifies CASRATGGNTEAFF.